The 9 T cell receptor beta chains listed next were all sequenced from one sample in a study of early T cells in non-severe SARS-CoV-2 infection. TCRdb processed the 5' RACE reads anew with MiXCR; each CDR3 protein has one entry. The sample lists under 25,000 distinct CDR3 sequences; under 6% were seen once. The specimen sequenced was whole blood. The receptors here all came from an adult who was a healthcare worker with PCR-confirmed SARS-CoV-2 infection or an uninfected control (not recorded which).

This clonotype has a handful of counts. The J gene is TRBJ2-5, the V gene TRBV5-1; D uncertain. The CDR3 runs 13 residues. Trimming took off 7 bases at V and 5 bases at J, with 15 bases between the two ends. Germline V gene sequence: CDR1 SGHRS, CDR2 YFSETQ. The CDR3 protein is CASGRRLRETQYF. CDR3 coding DNA: TGCGCCAGCGGTCGGCGTCTAAGGGAGACCCAGTACTTC.

As regards this clonotype: A much larger clone sits a single nucleotide away, making a read error possible. This chain uses TRBV5-1 with TRBJ1-2, with unresolved D. Germline CDR1 and CDR2: SGHRS and YFSETQ. The length of the CDR3 is 12 residues. Deletions cut 4 bases from V and 8 bases from J, with 12 bases between. The CDR3 DNA is TGCGCCAGCAGCCCCTTTGTGGGAGGCTACACCTTC. It codes for CASSPFVGGYTF.

CDR3 in amino acids: CASSRADTQYF. CDR3 DNA: TGTGCCAGCAGTCGCGCAGATACGCAGTATTTT. The chain has TRBV6-5 and TRBJ2-3; D not resolved. CDR1 MNHEY and CDR2 SVGAGI come from the germline V gene. Trimming took off 5 bases at V and 4 bases at J, with 4 bases between the two ends. CDR3 size: 11 residues.

This clonotype was seen many times. The chain has TRBV29-1 and TRBJ1-4; the D is unclear. Germline lookup yields CDR1 SQVTM and CDR2 ANQGSEA. The CDR3 is 14 residues long. Trimming removed 7 bases from V and 5 bases from J, with 17 bases in between. The CDR3 sequence: CSAGVWPSNEKLFF. CDR3 sequence (DNA): TGCAGCGCCGGGGTTTGGCCCTCGAATGAAAAACTGTTTTTT.

This clonotype came up many times. This sequence joins TRBV7-9 and TRBJ1-6; 8 nucleotides match TRBD1. There are 13 residues in the CDR3. V lost 5 bases to trimming and J lost 11 bases; unmatched junction nucleotides: 5. Germline CDR1 is SEHNR and CDR2 is FQNEAQ (reference sequence). The CDR3 reads CASSVTQGAPLHF. CDR3 coding DNA: TGTGCCAGCAGCGTGACACAGGGGGCACCCCTCCACTTT.

This clonotype occurred once. The chain has TRBV28 and TRBJ1-4, with D hard to call. Germline CDR1 is MDHEN and CDR2 is SYDVKM. V lost 6 bases and J lost 7, with 15 bases in between. This CDR3 contains 14 residues. The CDR3 sequence: CASSLSSLGEKLFF. Written as DNA, the CDR3 is TGTGCCAGCAGCCTCTCGTCCCTAGGTGAAAAACTGTTTTTT.

This chain uses TRBV4-3 with TRBJ1-4; 7 bases align to TRBD1. Germline CDR1 is LGHNA and CDR2 is YSLEER. After removal of 1 base from V and 9 bases from J, the junction contained 8 bases not matched to a gene. CDR3 size: 15 residues. CDR3 nucleotides: TGCGCCAGCAGCCAAGGAATGACAGGGTTCCAAAAACTGTTTTTT. Residues: CASSQGMTGFQKLFF.

V usage is TRBV18 and J usage is TRBJ1-2, with 8 bases matching TRBD1. Germline V gene lookup returns CDR1 KGHSH and CDR2 LQKENI. V was clipped by 2 bases and J by 4 bases; unmatched bases: 6. The CDR3 is 15 residues long. The chain's CDR3 is CASSPGRTGIYGYTF. Here the CDR3 DNA reads TGTGCCAGCTCACCAGGCAGGACAGGGATCTATGGCTACACCTTC.

This clonotype has at least ten counts. At one end, the junction sequence differs from germline, possibly due to a read error. The chain couples TRBV28 to TRBJ1-1; D gene ambiguous. Germline CDR1 reads MDHEN; CDR2 reads SYDVKM. The length of the CDR3 is 11 residues. In DNA, the CDR3 is TGTGCCAGCAGTAGCTACACGGAAGCTTTCTTT. It translates to CASSSYTEAFF.